This record looks at one T cell receptor beta chain sequence and its context. The antigen is not known. Only in-frame clones appear in the TCRdb table, and some are missing; sequencing was by immunoSEQ multiplex PCR. The sample has about 30,000 clones, approximately 95% seen once. The data derive from a study of lymphopenia after photon versus proton radiotherapy. Whole-study results and caveats: After lymphocyte nadir, photon-treated repertoires showed oligoclonal expansion, especially CD8+ Temra.

Sample: peripheral blood, taken from a patient treated with photon-based radiotherapy. This clonotype originated in a woman aged 45-60 years with cholangiocarcinoma.

CDR3 nucleotides: TGCGCCAGCAGCCAAGTCTCATGGGACAGGAGTAACTATGGCTACACCTTC. Protein sequence: CASSQVSWDRSNYGYTF. This rearrangement joins TRBV4-3 to TRBJ1-2; 8 bases fit TRBD1. The ends lost 1 base at V and 1 base at J; junction bases unmatched: 8. Per the germline V gene, CDR1 is LGHNA and CDR2 is YSLEER. The CDR3 spans 17 residues.